Described below is a single TCR beta chain sequence and its context. From germline, CDR1 is MNHNS and CDR2 SASEGT. This CDR3 has 16 residues. V trimming: 4 bases; J trimming: 2 bases; junction bases outside the gene matches: 6. Time point reported: newly diagnosed GD, antithyroid drugs for less than 3 months. The TCR library was made from RNA that had been extracted from PBMCs in TRIzol. The sample is drawn from a study of regulatory T cells in long-lasting Graves disease. Arm-PCR of CDR3 regions and iRepertoire HTBI primers were used to build TCR beta libraries. In TCRdb, the multiplex PCR reads were re-called with MiXCR into one record per CDR3 protein. In the table there are around 250,000 distinct CDR3 sequences, 18% of which are singletons. The data also belong to a second study, concerning T cells in Graves' hyperthyroidism and ophthalmopathy. Turning to that study: Hyperthyroidism patients were newly diagnosed, had disease duration under 2 months, and were aged 18 to 65 years.

This chain joins TRBV6-1 and TRBJ2-2; TRBD2 matches at 8 bases. The sequence derives from a woman in her twenties or thirties with Graves disease. The sequencing used peripheral blood mononuclear cells (PBMCs), collected at new diagnosis, from a patient treated with antithyroid drugs. The chain's CDR3 is CASSGLAGLNTGELFF. In DNA, the CDR3 is TGTGCCAGCAGTGGTCTAGCGGGTCTCAACACCGGGGAGCTGTTTTTT.